This T cell receptor (beta chain) was identified in a study of shared clonotypes between healthy human individuals. Across the whole study: Per donor, CD8 memory used one plate, CD8 naive used two, CD4 memory used three and CD4 naive used three.

The germline gives CDR1 GTSNPN, CDR2 SVGIG (reference sequence). The CDR3 is 12 amino acids. Trimming left V 3 bases short and J 3 bases short, with 6 bases between. TCRdb's table, derived via immunoSEQ multiplex PCR, lists solely in-frame clones and lacks some. The sample has around 2,000,000 clones, about 95% seen once; the top ten hold around 1.2%. CD45RO-negative, CCR7-selected cells formed the naive CD8 fraction, which excluded terminally differentiated effector memory CD45RA+ cells. The sequencing input was naive CD8+ T cells sorted from blood. The clonotype comes from a man younger than 35 in good health. The chain is built from TRBV30 and TRBJ1-5, with D possibly matching TRBD1 (5 bases). CDR3 DNA sequence: TGTGCCTGGAGCAGGGACAATCAGCCCCAGCATTTT. This translates into CAWSRDNQPQHF.